Listed below are T cell receptor beta chains from one sample, sequenced in a study of control samples from healthy donors and cancer patients. Libraries were prepared by immunoSEQ multiplex PCR; TCRdb keeps only in-frame clonotypes and omits some of them. The table lists 170,000 or so clones, around 90% of them singletons. The material sequenced was blood. These receptors were taken from a woman aged 45-59 years in good health. Both conserved end residues are part of each CDR3. A D gene is named only where the DNA matches it firmly. Only some rows state a clone size, as once, few, many or a class for expanded clones.

clone size	D gene	V gene	J gene	CDR3 protein	CDR3 DNA
NA	TRBD1	TRBV29-1	TRBJ1-1	CSVQRQGRGTEAFF	TGCAGCGTACAAAGACAGGGGAGGGGCACTGAAGCTTTCTTT
NA	TRBD2	TRBV6-5	TRBJ2-3	CASRAGGWDTQYF	TGTGCCAGCCGGGCGGGGGGCTGGGATACGCAGTATTTT
NA	NA	TRBV7-2	TRBJ1-2	CASSFEDGASGYTF	TGTGCCAGCAGCTTTGAAGACGGGGCTAGTGGCTACACCTTC
NA	TRBD1	TRBV27	TRBJ1-2	CASSLMTGSGYGYTF	TGTGCCAGCAGTTTGATGACAGGGTCGGGCTATGGCTACACCTTC
NA	NA	TRBV19	TRBJ2-7	CASSIEATYEQYF	TGTGCCAGTAGTATAGAAGCAACTTACGAGCAGTACTTC
NA	NA	TRBV7-3	TRBJ2-3	CASSPGTVTDTQYF	TGTGCCAGCAGCCCCGGGACCGTAACAGATACGCAGTATTTT
NA	NA	TRBV30	TRBJ2-7	CAWGRPSYEQYF	TGTGCCTGGGGGAGACCGTCCTACGAGCAGTACTTC
NA	TRBD1	TRBV7-2	TRBJ2-3	CASSLDAGGDTQYF	TGTGCCAGCAGCTTAGACGCAGGGGGTGATACGCAGTATTTT
NA	NA	TRBV10-3	TRBJ1-6	CAISDRRSSPLHF	TGTGCCATCAGTGACAGGCGCAGTTCACCCCTCCACTTT
NA	NA	TRBV2	TRBJ1-6	CASRAGTSNNSPLHF	TGTGCCAGCAGAGCCGGGACATCTAATAATTCACCCCTCCACTTT
NA	NA	TRBV6-5	TRBJ1-6	CASRPEVTYNSPLHF	TGTGCCAGCAGGCCGGAGGTTACCTATAATTCACCCCTCCACTTT
NA	NA	TRBV28	TRBJ1-6	CASSALSYNSPLHF	TGTGCCAGCAGTGCGTTATCCTATAATTCACCCCTCCACTTT
NA	NA	TRBV19	TRBJ1-1	CASSILGYGGTEAFF	TGTGCCAGTAGTATTCTGGGGTACGGGGGCACTGAAGCTTTCTTT
many	NA	TRBV9	TRBJ2-7	CASSAAGVPGYEQYF	TGTGCCAGCAGCGCCGCTGGGGTCCCGGGCTACGAGCAGTACTTC
once	TRBD1	TRBV7-2	TRBJ1-3	CASSSRMTGGPIYF	TGTGCCAGCAGCTCCCGCATGACAGGGGGTCCCATATATTTT
NA	NA	TRBV19	TRBJ1-1	CASSWVTEAFF	TGTGCCAGTAGTTGGGTCACTGAAGCTTTCTTT
NA	NA	TRBV4-1	TRBJ2-1	CASSHTGSNNEQFF	TGCGCCAGCAGCCATACGGGGTCCAACAATGAGCAGTTCTTC
NA	TRBD2	TRBV3-1/TRBV3-2	TRBJ2-7	CASSPMGLAGGLFYEQYF	TGTGCCAGCAGCCCGATGGGACTAGCGGGAGGGCTCTTCTACGAGCAGTACTTC
NA	NA	TRBV3-1/TRBV3-2	TRBJ2-7	CASSQEGGMGNEQYF	TGTGCCAGCAGCCAAGAAGGGGGAATGGGAAACGAGCAGTACTTC
NA	TRBD2	TRBV28	TRBJ2-1	CASSLAGRVEQFF	TGTGCCAGCAGTCTAGCGGGAAGGGTTGAGCAGTTCTTC
NA	TRBD2	TRBV30	TRBJ2-3	CAWSISGNTDTQYF	TGTGCCTGGAGTATTAGCGGGAACACAGATACGCAGTATTTT
NA	NA	TRBV2	TRBJ2-5	CASSPRPSETQYF	TGTGCCAGCAGCCCGAGGCCATCAGAGACCCAGTACTTC
NA	NA	TRBV18	TRBJ1-5	CASSPRHMGNQPQHF	TGTGCCAGCTCACCACGCCATATGGGCAATCAGCCCCAGCATTTT
once	NA	TRBV7-3	TRBJ2-6	CASSLTSGSGANVLTF	TGTGCCAGCAGCTTAACGTCGGGCTCTGGGGCCAACGTCCTGACTTTC
NA	NA	TRBV4-3	TRBJ2-7	CASSQDSGNYEQYF	TGCGCCAGCAGCCAAGATAGTGGCAACTACGAGCAGTACTTC
NA	NA	TRBV6-6	TRBJ2-3	CASSYGRTRSTDTQYF	TGTGCCAGCAGTTACGGGAGGACCCGAAGCACAGATACGCAGTATTTT
NA	NA	TRBV28	TRBJ2-1	CASVGHPIGNEQFF	TGTGCCTCAGTAGGACACCCCATAGGCAATGAGCAGTTCTTC
NA	NA	TRBV27	TRBJ1-6	CASSISWGSPLHF	TGTGCCAGCAGTATCTCTTGGGGTTCACCCCTCCACTTT
NA	NA	TRBV9	TRBJ1-4	CASGAGEKLFF	TGTGCCAGCGGAGCAGGCGAAAAACTGTTTTTT
few	TRBD1	TRBV4-2	TRBJ2-7	CASSQGQGDYEQYF	TGTGCCAGCAGCCAAGGGCAGGGGGATTACGAGCAGTACTTC
NA	TRBD1	TRBV7-2	TRBJ1-1	CASSLDRGPRGNTEAFF	TGTGCCAGCAGCCTGGACAGGGGCCCAAGGGGGAACACTGAAGCTTTCTTT
once	NA	TRBV5-1	TRBJ2-3	CASSRSGFDTDTQYF	TGCGCCAGCAGCCGGTCAGGATTTGACACAGATACGCAGTATTTT
NA	TRBD1	TRBV12-5	TRBJ1-1	CASGLVQGDNTEAFF	TGTGCTAGTGGTTTGGTGCAGGGGGACAACACTGAAGCTTTCTTT
NA	NA	TRBV19	TRBJ1-4	CASSIGGGIEKLFF	TGTGCCAGTAGTATAGGCGGTGGTATAGAAAAACTGTTTTTT
NA	TRBD1	TRBV10-3	TRBJ2-3	CAISARQGYTDTQYF	TGTGCCATCAGTGCCCGACAGGGCTACACAGATACGCAGTATTTT
NA	TRBD1	TRBV29-1	TRBJ2-3	CSVEKTGGLDTQYF	TGCAGCGTTGAAAAGACAGGGGGTCTGGATACGCAGTATTTT
NA	NA	TRBV5-1	TRBJ1-4	CASAGQSPAEKLFF	TGCGCCAGCGCTGGACAGTCGCCTGCTGAAAAACTGTTTTTT
NA	NA	TRBV18	TRBJ2-7	CASSPAGKPYEQYF	TGTGCCAGCTCACCAGCGGGTAAGCCCTACGAGCAGTACTTC
NA	NA	TRBV7-9	TRBJ2-5	CASSSGVEETQYF	TGTGCCAGCAGCTCAGGGGTAGAAGAGACCCAGTACTTC
few	TRBD2	TRBV5-1	TRBJ2-5	CASSLGLAQETQYF	TGCGCCAGCAGCTTGGGACTAGCGCAAGAGACCCAGTACTTC
NA	NA	TRBV28	TRBJ1-1	CASTLRNIRESGLNTEAFF	TGTGCCAGCACCCTGAGGAACATTAGGGAGTCGGGCCTGAACACTGAAGCTTTCTTT
NA	NA	TRBV7-9	TRBJ2-1	CASRGPYNEQFF	TGTGCCAGCAGGGGGCCCTACAATGAGCAGTTCTTC
NA	NA	TRBV5-1	TRBJ1-1	CASSLDSWVNTEAFF	TGCGCCAGCAGCTTGGACAGCTGGGTCAACACTGAAGCTTTCTTT
NA	TRBD1	TRBV19	TRBJ1-1	CASNIKGTGISNTEAFF	TGTGCCAGTAACATAAAGGGGACAGGGATAAGCAACACTGAAGCTTTCTTT
NA	NA	TRBV28	TRBJ1-4	CASSSSWAGNEKVFF	TGTGCCAGCAGTTCATCCTGGGCAGGGAATGAAAAGGTGTTTTTT
NA	TRBD1	TRBV18	TRBJ1-5	CASSPSDRASQPQHF	TGTGCCAGCTCACCATCCGACAGGGCTAGTCAGCCCCAGCATTTT
NA	NA	TRBV10-3	TRBJ2-5	CAISQGPSGKETQYF	TGTGCCATCAGCCAGGGGCCTAGCGGAAAAGAGACCCAGTACTTC
NA	NA	TRBV12-3/TRBV12-4	TRBJ2-7	CASSYPAGEQYF	TGTGCCAGCTCCTACCCTGCGGGTGAGCAGTACTTC
once	NA	TRBV5-1	TRBJ1-4	CASSVPKGINEKLFF	TGCGCCAGCAGCGTCCCCAAGGGCATTAATGAAAAACTGTTTTTT